This note documents a single T cell receptor (beta chain) sequence. The clone's antigen remains unknown. Nothing much larger sits one base from this clone, and base qualities are not available. The library was made by the immunoSEQ multiplex PCR assay. T cell repertoires were profiled by deep sequencing of rearranged TCR beta loci, alongside multiparametric flow cytometry. TCRdb stores this immuneACCESS table with in-frame sequences only. Part of the clones is absent; in the studies checked, under half of the shortfall reflects unresolved V genes, and no reason is known for the rest. The sample records tens of thousands of clones, about 88% of which are singletons. The ten largest account for just over 2% of the sample. This record belongs to a study of lymphopenia after photon versus proton radiotherapy (dated by TCRdb to between 2018 and 2020). Background on the whole study: The immunological effects of photon versus proton radiation therapy were compared in patients with gastrointestinal tumors who developed high-grade lymphopenia. The cohort included roughly 18 patients with gastrointestinal tumors who developed lymphopenia after receiving either photon or proton therapy. The study was designed to characterize how the impact on the immune system differs between the two radiation modalities.

The investigation overall reported the following: Across the cohort, an inverse correlation was found between a larger post-nadir drop in TCR diversity and overall survival time among patients who died. Relative stability during treatment was observed in proton-treated patients, whereas loss of naive T cells and TCR diversity and gain of effector/memory populations were observed in photon-treated patients. After the lymphocyte count nadir, repertoires from photon-treated patients showed oligoclonal expansion, particularly of CD8+ Temra cells, and this expansion drove the decline in diversity. The authors looked at the survival association only in patients who died, and they framed better survival with proton therapy as a possibility rather than a demonstrated result.

This receptor was identified in a man aged 55 to 70 with pancreatic cancer. The starting material was peripheral blood, obtained from a patient treated with proton-based radiotherapy.

The DNA sequence reads TGTGCCAGCAGCCAAGGAGGGCTTTCCACAGATACGCAGTATTTT. It is translated as CASSQGGLSTDTQYF. Recombination joined TRBV11-3 with TRBJ2-3; the D gene is possibly TRBD2, with 6 bases matching. CDR1 and CDR2 were assigned from the germline V gene as SGHNT and YENEEA. A distance of 14 bases separates the germline ends of V and J, which lose 5 bases and 2 bases respectively. Counted from cysteine to phenylalanine, this CDR3 has 15 amino acids. Of all the DNA, just the CDR3 is kept, 45 bases in frame from base 1.